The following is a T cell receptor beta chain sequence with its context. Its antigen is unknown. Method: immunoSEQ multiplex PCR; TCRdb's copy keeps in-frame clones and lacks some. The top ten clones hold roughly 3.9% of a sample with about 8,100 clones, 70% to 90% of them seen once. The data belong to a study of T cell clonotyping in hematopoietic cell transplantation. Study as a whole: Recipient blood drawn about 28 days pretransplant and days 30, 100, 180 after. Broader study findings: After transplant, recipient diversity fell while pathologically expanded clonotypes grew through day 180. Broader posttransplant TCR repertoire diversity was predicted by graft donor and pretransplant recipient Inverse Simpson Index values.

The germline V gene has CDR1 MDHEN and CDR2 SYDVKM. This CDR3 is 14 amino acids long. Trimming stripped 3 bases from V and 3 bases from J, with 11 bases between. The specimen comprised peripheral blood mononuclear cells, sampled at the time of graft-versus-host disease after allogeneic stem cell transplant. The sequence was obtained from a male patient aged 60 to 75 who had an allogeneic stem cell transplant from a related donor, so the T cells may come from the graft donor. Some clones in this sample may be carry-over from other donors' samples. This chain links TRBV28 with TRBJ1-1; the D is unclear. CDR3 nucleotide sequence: TGTGCCAGCAGTTTTTTGTCTGGGTACACTGAAGCTTTCTTT. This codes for CASSFLSGYTEAFF.